Each of the 11 T cell receptor beta chains below was sequenced from the same sample in a study of a mutant IDH1 vaccine in newly diagnosed glioma. Regarding time point: baseline, week 1 (first vaccination visit). Treatment specified: pre-vaccination baseline after standard-of-care therapy. Libraries were prepared by immunoSEQ multiplex PCR; TCRdb keeps only in-frame clonotypes and omits some of them. The sample shows over 75,000 clones, about 90% of them seen only once. Sequenced material: PBMCs, taken from a glioma patient treated with radiotherapy, temozolomide or both. The receptors were sampled from a woman between 50 and 59 years old with glioma.

The sample holds a few counts of this clone. The J gene is TRBJ1-5, the V gene TRBV4-1; the D is unclear. Germline CDR1 MGHRA, CDR2 YSYEKL. The CDR3 length is 15 residues. V was clipped by 0 bases and J by 1 base, with 7 bases between them. CDR3 amino acids: CASSQEGMSNQPQHF. In DNA, the CDR3 is TGCGCCAGCAGCCAAGAGGGGATGAGCAATCAGCCCCAGCATTTT.

This chain joins TRBV10-3 and TRBJ1-1; D possibly corresponds to TRBD1 (6 bases). Trimming stripped 8 bases from V and 1 base from J, with 8 bases between. Germline CDR1 reads ENHRY; CDR2 reads SYGVKD. The CDR3 has 12 amino acids. The CDR3 sequence: CAIAQGNTEAFF. The CDR3 region has the DNA TGTGCCATCGCACAGGGGAACACTGAAGCTTTCTTT.

The V call is TRBV27, the J call TRBJ1-4; no firm D call. V gave up 3 bases and J gave up 6 bases, with 14 bases separating them. Germline CDR1 and CDR2: MNHEY and SMNVEV (reference sequence). This CDR3 spans 15 amino acids. CDR3 sequence (DNA): TGTGCCAGCAGTTTCTATTATGGTAGCGATGAAAAACTGTTTTTT. It encodes CASSFYYGSDEKLFF.

The J gene is TRBJ2-1, the V gene TRBV11-2; D uncertain. The length of the CDR3 is 11 residues. V was trimmed by 5 bases and J by 10 bases, leaving 9 bases between them. Germline CDR1 SGHAT, CDR2 FQNNGV. CDR3 sequence reads: CASSPYEEQFF. The DNA for the CDR3 is TGTGCCAGCAGCCCCTACGAAGAGCAGTTCTTC. Combining the CDR3 with reference TRBV11-2 and TRBJ2-1 gives the whole variable domain EAGVAQSPRYKIIEKRQSVAFWCNPISGHATLYWYQQILGQGPKLLIQFQNNGVVDDSQLPKDRFSAERLKGVDSTLKIQPAKLEDSAVYLCASSPYEEQFFGPGTRLTVL.

V is TRBV27 and J is TRBJ2-3; the match to TRBD2 covers 10 bases. J was trimmed by 6 bases and V by 6 bases; bases with no gene match: 9. CDR1 and CDR2 from the germline V gene are MNHEY and SMNVEV (reference sequence). This CDR3 has 15 residues. The CDR3 loop is CASRDSGRALDTQYF. The DNA of the CDR3 is TGTGCCAGCAGGGACAGCGGGAGGGCCTTGGATACGCAGTATTTT.

This rearrangement joins TRBV4-2 to TRBJ2-7; TRBD1 might be the D (6 bases). CDR3 length: 18 residues. The V gene lost 0 bases and the J gene lost 1 base, with 19 bases spanning the gap. Germline V gene lookup returns CDR1 LGHNA and CDR2 YNFKEQ. The CDR3 loop reads CASSQDRFMDSSSYEQYF. The DNA of the CDR3 is TGTGCCAGCAGCCAAGATCGTTTTATGGACAGCTCTTCCTACGAGCAGTACTTC.

The chain has TRBV29-1 and TRBJ1-6; tentative D call: TRBD1 (6 bases). The germline V gene encodes CDR1 SQVTM and CDR2 ANQGSEA. The CDR3 consists of 13 residues. Trimming removed 4 bases at V and 6 bases at J, with 10 bases between. The CDR3 nucleotides read TGCAGCGTTGGACAGGACTTTAATTCACCCCTCCACTTT. Protein sequence: CSVGQDFNSPLHF.

This clone is a singleton in its sample. The chain carries TRBV6-6 and TRBJ1-5, with 8 bases lining up with TRBD1. Trimming cost V 9 bases and J 4 bases; bases outside gene matches: 5. The CDR3 sequence is 13 residues long. CDR1 is MNHNY and CDR2 is SVGAGI in the germline V gene (reference sequence). Here the CDR3 reads CASKGQANQPQHF. CDR3 bases: TGTGCCAGTAAGGGACAGGCAAATCAGCCCCAGCATTTT.

The table lists this clone with a count of one. The chain recombines TRBV11-2 with TRBJ2-5; unclear D gene. The CDR3 loop spans 17 amino acids. Trimming shortened V by 0 bases and J by 3 bases, and 17 bases separated the two germline ends. Germline V gene data show CDR1 as SGHAT and CDR2 as FQNNGV. The CDR3: CASSLERTSGPKETQYF. CDR3 nucleotides: TGTGCCAGCAGCTTAGAGCGCACCTCAGGACCCAAAGAGACCCAGTACTTC. Based on the CDR3 plus reference TRBV11-2 and TRBJ2-5, the full variable domain is EAGVAQSPRYKIIEKRQSVAFWCNPISGHATLYWYQQILGQGPKLLIQFQNNGVVDDSQLPKDRFSAERLKGVDSTLKIQPAKLEDSAVYLCASSLERTSGPKETQYFGPGTRLLVL.

This clone occurred a few times. This chain connects TRBV7-9 to TRBJ2-2, with a weak D call TRBD2 (6 bases). Trimming cost V 1 base and J 8 bases, with 8 bases left between them. This CDR3 comprises 13 residues. The germline V gene has CDR1 SEHNR and CDR2 FQNEAQ (reference sequence). As DNA, the CDR3 is TGTGCCAGCAGCTTAGACGGGAGAGGGGAGCTGTTTTTT. Amino acid sequence: CASSLDGRGELFF.

The chain employs TRBV6-6 and TRBJ1-1; TRBD1 matches 8 bases. CDR1 MNHNY and CDR2 SVGAGI come from the germline V gene (reference sequence). This CDR3 is built from 14 residues. With 6 bases clipped from V and 1 base from J, the junction kept 4 bases outside the gene matches. The CDR3 DNA reads TGTGCCAGCAGGAGGGGGACAGGGAACACTGAAGCTTTCTTT. Encoded protein: CASRRGTGNTEAFF.